Reported below is one TCR beta chain. Its specific antigen is unknown. An end of the junction differs from the germline gene, which may be a read error. This record comes from a study of blood T cell repertoires in COVID-19 (dated by TCRdb to 2020 to 2021). A note on the overall study: The collaborator samples originated in the United States, Italy and Spain and spanned the acute and convalescent phases of COVID-19. The prospective study material was composed of cDNA or gDNA derived from T cells, B-cell-depleted T cells, or PBMCs. Subjects who had been exposed to COVID-19, were actively infected with it, or had recovered from it provided the deeply sampled blood TCRbeta repertoires that made up the dataset. The repertoires were made available in a free public database intended to serve as a resource for research on the immune response to SARS-CoV-2. Samples were obtained from the ongoing ImmuneRACE study (first 160 participants) and from approximately 1,200 subjects provided by 6 global collaborators. Sample metadata almost always included a de-identified subject ID, COVID-19 status, age in years and sex. Where available, HLA class I and class II types were taken from metadata supplied by the sample provider and were not determined by assay-based typing. General findings and caveats noted by the study authors: The quantity of clinical and demographic metadata differed by source and by participant and was supplied without curation.

Including the terminal cysteine and phenylalanine, the CDR3 comprises 16 residues. Only the CDR3 portion is preserved as DNA: 48 bases, with reading frame beginning at the first base. The germline V gene (reference sequence) provides CDR1 SSHAT and CDR2 FNYEAQ. TCRbeta CDR3 regions were amplified from genomic DNA by means of the immunoSEQ Assay, a bias-controlled multiplex PCR. The study's processing was this. The number of nucleated cells in each sample was estimated from the amplification of reference gene primers within the assay. To quantify the absolute abundance of each unique TCRbeta CDR3 rearrangement, sequence reads were collapsed and filtered. For each sample, productive Simpson clonality was calculated as the square root of Simpson's diversity index over productive rearrangements. The table was pulled from immuneACCESS by TCRdb, which kept in-frame rearrangements only. Such tables lose some clones; where checked, under half of the loss comes from unresolved V genes, and the rest has no known cause. That table furnishes V, J and clone size, whereas the DNA furnished D and trimming. Present in this sample are roughly 14,000 clones, approximately 88% of which were seen just once. The ten largest clones add up to roughly 5.6% of the sample.

Collaborating institutions collected whole blood in K2EDTA tubes following their own protocols. For TCRbeta analysis, collaborators shipped samples in one of three forms: frozen whole blood, isolated PBMCs, or DNA extracted from either of those sample types. Material: peripheral blood. The chain was built from TRBV7-7 and TRBJ2-1, and 11 junctional nucleotides match TRBD2. This TCR was sampled from a human donor in a cohort sampled during active COVID-19. The sequence in DNA is TGTGCTAGCAGCGTTGGGACTAGCGGAGTAAACAATGAGCAGTTCTTC. This gives the protein CASSVGTSGVNNEQFF.